This T cell receptor (beta chain) was retrieved from a study of regulatory T cells in long-lasting Graves disease. Overall study results and limits: Between persistent patients, 2,500 to 3,500 public clonotypes were shared, exceeding the roughly 1,000 shared between new patients.

Time point specified: newly diagnosed GD, antithyroid drugs for less than 3 months. There was RNA extracted from PBMCs, and the TCR library was made from it. Criteria from the American Thyroid Association guidelines were applied to diagnose Graves' disease. The TCR beta library used iRepertoire HTBI primers with Arm-PCR amplification of CDR3. Original methodology: Identified segments across samples numbered fewer than 80 TRBV and roughly 15 TRBJ. Using its own MiXCR run on the multiplex PCR reads, TCRdb lists one record per CDR3 protein. TCRdb assigned the V and J calls; the authors' analysis was not used. The table includes roughly 500,000 distinct CDR3 sequences, roughly 12% detected once. This clonotype was seen at least ten times. No antigen is known for it. These data also featured in a second study, about T cells in Graves' hyperthyroidism and ophthalmopathy. As reported in that work: The HTBI primer set was used in a first-round RT-PCR of the TCR CDR3.

The receptor was isolated from a man between 25 and 39 years old with Graves disease. The source was peripheral blood mononuclear cells (PBMCs), collected at new diagnosis, from a patient treated with antithyroid drugs.

CDR3 in amino acids: CASSRTGQETEAFF. The CDR3, as DNA: TGTGCCAGCAGTCGGACAGGTCAGGAGACTGAAGCTTTCTTT. V and J are TRBV6-1 and TRBJ1-1, with 7 bases fitting TRBD1. This CDR3 contains 14 residues. Germline V gene lookup returns CDR1 MNHNS and CDR2 SASEGT. V was clipped by 5 bases and J by 5 bases; unmatched bases: 8.